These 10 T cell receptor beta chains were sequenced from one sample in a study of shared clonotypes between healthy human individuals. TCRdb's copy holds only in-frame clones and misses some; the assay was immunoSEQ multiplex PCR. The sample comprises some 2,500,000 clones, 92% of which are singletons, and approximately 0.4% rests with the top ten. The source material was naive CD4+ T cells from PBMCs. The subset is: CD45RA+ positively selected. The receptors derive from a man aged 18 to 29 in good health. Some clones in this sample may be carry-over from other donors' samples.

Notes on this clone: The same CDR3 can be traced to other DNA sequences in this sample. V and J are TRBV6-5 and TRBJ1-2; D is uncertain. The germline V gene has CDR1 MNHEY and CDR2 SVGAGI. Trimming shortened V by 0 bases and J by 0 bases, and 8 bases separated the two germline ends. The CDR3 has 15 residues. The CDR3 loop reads CASSYSSGANYGYTF. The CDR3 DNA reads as TGTGCCAGCAGTTACTCGTCGGGAGCTAACTATGGCTACACCTTC.

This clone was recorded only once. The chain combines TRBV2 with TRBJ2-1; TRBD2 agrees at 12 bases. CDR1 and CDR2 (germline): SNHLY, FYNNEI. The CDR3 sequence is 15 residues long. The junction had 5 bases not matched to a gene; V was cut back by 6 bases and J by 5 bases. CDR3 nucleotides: TGTGCCAGCAGAGCCAGGACTAGCGGGAACAATGAGCAGTTCTTC. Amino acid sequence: CASRARTSGNNEQFF. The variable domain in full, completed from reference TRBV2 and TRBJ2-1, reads EPEVTQTPSHQVTQMGQEVILRCVPISNHLYFYWYRQILGQKVEFLVSFYNNEISEKSEIFDDQFSVERPDGSNFTLKIRSTKLEDSAMYFCASRARTSGNNEQFFGPGTRLTVL.

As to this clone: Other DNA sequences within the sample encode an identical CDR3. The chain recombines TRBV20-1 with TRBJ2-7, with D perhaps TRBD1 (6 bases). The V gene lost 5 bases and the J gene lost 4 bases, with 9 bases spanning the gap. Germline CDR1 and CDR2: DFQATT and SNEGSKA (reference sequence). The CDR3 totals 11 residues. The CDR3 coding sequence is TGCAGTGCTCCGAGGGGGTACGAGCAGTACTTC. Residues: CSAPRGYEQYF.

The CDR3 loop reads CASSQEYRVIHGYTF. CDR3 sequence (DNA): TGCGCCAGCAGCCAAGAATACAGGGTGATTCATGGCTACACCTTC. The chain carries TRBV4-3 and TRBJ1-2; D might be TRBD1 (6 bases). This CDR3 spans 15 amino acids. Germline V gene lookup returns CDR1 LGHNA and CDR2 YSLEER. The V end lost 0 bases, the J end lost 6 bases, and 14 bases lay between the germline ends.

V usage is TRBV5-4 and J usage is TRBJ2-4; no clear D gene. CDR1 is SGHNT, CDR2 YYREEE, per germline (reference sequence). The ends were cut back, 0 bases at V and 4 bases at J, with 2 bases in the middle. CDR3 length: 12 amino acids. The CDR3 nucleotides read TGTGCCAGCAGCTTGGAGAAAAACATTCAGTACTTC. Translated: CASSLEKNIQYF.

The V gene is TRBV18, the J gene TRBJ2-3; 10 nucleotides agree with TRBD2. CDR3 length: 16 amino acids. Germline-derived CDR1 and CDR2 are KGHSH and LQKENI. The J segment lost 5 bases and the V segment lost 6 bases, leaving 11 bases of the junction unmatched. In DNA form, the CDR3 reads TGTGCCAGCTCGGACGCACTAGCGGGAATTAGAGATACGCAGTATTTT. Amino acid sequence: CASSDALAGIRDTQYF.

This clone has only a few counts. CDR3 DNA: TGTGCCAGCAGTTGGAACACTGAAGCTTTCTTT. Protein product: CASSWNTEAFF. This rearrangement joins TRBV28 to TRBJ1-1, with D unresolved. Germline V CDR1 and CDR2: MDHEN, SYDVKM. V was trimmed by 4 bases and J by 1 base, leaving 1 base between them. This CDR3 comprises 11 residues.

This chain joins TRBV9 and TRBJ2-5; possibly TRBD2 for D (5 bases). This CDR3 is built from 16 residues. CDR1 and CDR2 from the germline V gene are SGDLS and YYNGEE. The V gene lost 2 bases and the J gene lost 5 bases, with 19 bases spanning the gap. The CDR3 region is CASSVSADSVWETQYF. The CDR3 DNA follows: TGTGCCAGCAGCGTCTCTGCGGACTCTGTCTGGGAGACCCAGTACTTC.

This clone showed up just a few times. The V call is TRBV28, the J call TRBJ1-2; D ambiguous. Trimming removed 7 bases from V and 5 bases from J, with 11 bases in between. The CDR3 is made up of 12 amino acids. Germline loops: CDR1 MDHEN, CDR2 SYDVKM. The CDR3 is CASTSIRYGYTF. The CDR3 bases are TGTGCCAGCACCTCGATCCGATATGGCTACACCTTC.

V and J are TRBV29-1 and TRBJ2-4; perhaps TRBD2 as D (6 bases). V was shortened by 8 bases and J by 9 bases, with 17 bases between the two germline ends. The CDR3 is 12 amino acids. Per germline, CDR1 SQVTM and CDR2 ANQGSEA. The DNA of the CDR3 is TGCAGCTCTGACACCGGGAGTGGCATTCAGTACTTC. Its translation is CSSDTGSGIQYF.